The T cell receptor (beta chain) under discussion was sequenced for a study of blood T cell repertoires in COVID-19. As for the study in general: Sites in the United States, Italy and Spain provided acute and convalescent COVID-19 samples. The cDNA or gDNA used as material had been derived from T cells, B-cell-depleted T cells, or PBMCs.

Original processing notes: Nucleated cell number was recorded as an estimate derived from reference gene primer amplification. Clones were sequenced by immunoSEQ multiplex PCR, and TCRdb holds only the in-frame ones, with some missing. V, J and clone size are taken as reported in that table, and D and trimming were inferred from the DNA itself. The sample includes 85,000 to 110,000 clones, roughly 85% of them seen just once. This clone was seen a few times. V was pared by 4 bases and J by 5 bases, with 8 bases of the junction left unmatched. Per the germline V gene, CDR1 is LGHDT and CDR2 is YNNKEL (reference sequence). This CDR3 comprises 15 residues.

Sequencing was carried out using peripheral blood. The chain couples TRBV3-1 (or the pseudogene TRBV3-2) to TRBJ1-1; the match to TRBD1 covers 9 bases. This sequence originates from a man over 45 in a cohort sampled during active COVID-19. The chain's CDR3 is CASSRDRDFRTEAFF. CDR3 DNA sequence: TGTGCCAGCAGCCGGGACAGGGACTTCAGGACTGAAGCTTTCTTT.